The T cell receptor (beta chain) under discussion was sequenced for a study of shared clonotypes between healthy human individuals. Sequencing was performed with immunoSEQ multiplex PCR; in TCRdb, only in-frame clones are kept and a portion is missing. The sample holds about 600,000 clones, around three quarters seen once. The length of the CDR3 is 15 residues. CDR1 is SGHRS, CDR2 YFSETQ, per germline. Deletions cut 4 bases from V and 2 bases from J, with 16 bases between. This sequence originates from a woman in her thirties or forties in good health. Some clones in this sample may be carry-over from other donors' samples. Sequenced input: PBMCs. The chain has TRBV5-1 and TRBJ2-7, with a possible D match to TRBD2 (5 bases). As DNA, the CDR3 is TGCGCCAGCAGCGACGCGGGCCTTGCTGCCTACGAGCAGTACTTC. Its protein product is CASSDAGLAAYEQYF.